What follows are 9 T cell receptor beta chains derived from one specimen sequenced in a study of CXCR3-negative and CXCR3-positive naive CD8 T cells. Via 5' RACE with UMI labels, TRB cDNA libraries were prepared. Following a re-call of the 5' RACE reads, TCRdb has one entry per CDR3 protein and lacks DNA. The listing records 49,000 or so distinct CDR3 sequences. These receptors' antigens are unknown. Whole-study findings and limits: A higher hydrophobicity marked the TRB CDR3s of CXCR3-positive naive cells versus CXCR3-negative naive cells.

Source material: naive CXCR3+ CD8+ T cells from blood. Sample subset: CD45RO-CCR7+CD27+CD95- naive CD8+ T cells expressing CXCR3 (TNR3+). All receptors come from a human donor in good health. Some clones in this sample may be carry-over from other donors' samples.

This rearrangement joins TRBV11-2 to TRBJ2-1; with no DNA, the TCRdb D assignment of TRBD1 cannot be verified. CDR1 is SGHAT, CDR2 FQNNGV, per germline. The length of the CDR3 is 13 residues. The CDR3 sequence: CAGGDGSYNEQFF.

The chain recombines TRBV6-1 with TRBJ2-7; TCRdb proposes TRBD1, but this gene call is untestable without DNA. Germline V gene lookup returns CDR1 MNHNS and CDR2 SASEGT. The CDR3 length is 14 residues. The chain's CDR3 is CASSEQGASDEQYF.

This chain joins TRBV7-9 and TRBJ2-2. Germline values: CDR1 SEHNR, CDR2 FQNEAQ (reference sequence). This CDR3 has 14 residues. CDR3 sequence reads: CASSLAHNTGELFF.

The chain recombines TRBV20-1 with TRBJ2-6. This CDR3 region has 16 residues. The germline V gene has CDR1 DFQATT and CDR2 SNEGSKA (reference sequence). Here the CDR3 reads CSARVITNSGANVLTF.

The CDR3: CASSPLQDRSAVYEQYF. J is TRBJ2-7 and V is TRBV7-9; the D call from TCRdb, TRBD1, cannot be confirmed without DNA. Germline lookup yields CDR1 SEHNR and CDR2 FQNEAQ (reference sequence). This CDR3 region has 17 residues.

V is TRBV7-9 and J is TRBJ2-1; TCRdb lists TRBD1, though no DNA is available to test this call. This CDR3 is 14 amino acids long. CDR1 SEHNR and CDR2 FQNEAQ come from the germline V gene (reference sequence). CDR3 residues: CASSFGGQGYEQFF. The variable domain in full, with the rest retrieved from reference TRBV7-9 and TRBJ2-1, is DTGVSQNPRHKITKRGQNVTFRCDPISEHNRLYWYRQTLGQGPEFLTYFQNEAQLEKSRLLSDRFSAERPKGSFSTLEIQRTEQGDSAMYLCASSFGGQGYEQFFGPGTRLTVL.

The chain recombines TRBV5-1 with TRBJ2-3; TCRdb picks TRBD1, but there is no DNA to check that call. The CDR3 length is 16 residues. Germline lookup yields CDR1 SGHRS and CDR2 YFSETQ. This CDR3 is CASSLRTGGITDTQYF.

This CDR3 reads CASSFTQDYIADTQYF. This chain uses TRBV7-9 with TRBJ2-3; TCRdb calls TRBD2, which cannot be checked without DNA. This CDR3 contains 16 residues. From germline, CDR1 is SEHNR and CDR2 FQNEAQ (reference sequence).

The V gene is TRBV13, the J gene TRBJ1-1; TCRdb selects TRBD1, and the lack of DNA leaves this call unchecked. Germline V gene data show CDR1 as PRHDT and CDR2 as FYEKMQ (reference sequence). There are 13 residues in the CDR3. The CDR3 sequence is CASSFRQGTEAFF.